A single sample is the source of the 14 T cell receptor beta chains below, sequenced in a study of T cell responses to AZD1222 COVID-19 vaccine. Assay: immunoSEQ multiplex PCR; the TCRdb copy retains only in-frame clones and omits some. The table shows 130,000 to 150,000 clones, with about 92% occurring only once. The starting material was peripheral blood, obtained after recovery from COVID-19. The receptors originated from an adult who had recovered from COVID-19.

The chain joins TRBV5-1 to TRBJ1-5; possibly TRBD1 for D (6 bases). The germline CDR1 and CDR2 sequences are SGHRS and YFSETQ. V was trimmed by 4 bases and J by 0 bases, leaving 17 bases between them. CDR3 length equals 17 residues. The CDR3 coding sequence is TGCGCCAGCAGCGCGCCCCCGGACAGTTATAGCAATCAGCCCCAGCATTTT. Its translation: CASSAPPDSYSNQPQHF.

CDR3 loop: CSGRQGGGGELFF. The DNA of the CDR3 is TGCAGCGGCCGACAGGGCGGTGGCGGGGAGCTGTTTTTT. The chain has TRBV29-1 and TRBJ2-2; 7 nucleotides align to TRBD1. The J segment lost 7 bases and the V segment lost 7 bases, leaving 9 bases of the junction unmatched. CDR1 is SQVTM and CDR2 is ANQGSEA in the germline V gene. This CDR3 is built from 13 residues.

The V and J genes are TRBV5-6 and TRBJ1-2, with 8 bases lining up with TRBD1. Trimming cost V 3 bases and J 7 bases; bases outside gene matches: 2. This CDR3 has 12 amino acids. Germline lookup yields CDR1 SGHDT and CDR2 YYEEEE. CDR3 coding DNA: TGTGCCAGCAGCTGGACAGGGTCTGGCTACACCTTC. Translated: CASSWTGSGYTF.

This CDR3 reads CATSGGTGDNEKLFF. DNA for the CDR3: TGTGCCACCAGCGGGGGGACAGGGGATAATGAAAAACTGTTTTTT. This chain links TRBV15 with TRBJ1-4; 10 positions agree with TRBD1. The CDR3 length is 15 residues. V lost 5 bases and J lost 4; bases outside the gene matches: 4. CDR1 and CDR2 from the germline V gene are LNHNV and YYDKDF (reference sequence).

This rearrangement joins TRBV6-1 to TRBJ1-5, with D uncertain. The CDR3 consists of 20 residues. Germline assignment: CDR1 MNHNS and CDR2 SASEGT. Trimming left V 0 bases short and J 0 bases short, with 21 bases between. The CDR3: CASSEAHVGGRKNSNQPQHF. For the CDR3, the DNA is TGTGCCAGCAGTGAAGCGCATGTTGGAGGGAGAAAGAATAGCAATCAGCCCCAGCATTTT.

The table lists this clone with a count of one. The chain uses TRBV7-9 and TRBJ2-1; weak D call: TRBD1 (5 bases). Germline CDR1 and CDR2: SEHNR and FQNEAQ (reference sequence). Trimming took 5 bases from V and 4 from J, leaving 15 bases between them. This CDR3 is built from 15 residues. The CDR3 here is CASSPSPQGYNEQFF. The CDR3 DNA reads as TGTGCCAGCAGCCCCTCCCCGCAGGGTTACAATGAGCAGTTCTTC.

V usage is TRBV5-4 and J usage is TRBJ2-7; TRBD1 matches at 7 bases. Germline V gene lookup returns CDR1 SGHNT and CDR2 YYREEE (reference sequence). Trimming at V came to 4 bases and at J to 6 bases, leaving 13 bases not matched to a gene. The CDR3 loop spans 15 amino acids. In nucleotides, the CDR3 is TGTGCCAGCAGCCGTGAAACAGGACAGGCCGGCGAGCAGTACTTC. Encoded protein: CASSRETGQAGEQYF.

This clone has just one count. V usage is TRBV7-9 and J usage is TRBJ1-5; TRBD1 matches 11 bases. The junction had 8 bases not matched to a gene; V was cut back by 5 bases and J by 5 bases. This CDR3 contains 16 residues. Germline loops: CDR1 SEHNR, CDR2 FQNEAQ (reference sequence). The CDR3 protein is CASSPGTGGWDQPQHF. Here the CDR3 DNA reads TGTGCCAGCAGCCCTGGGACAGGGGGTTGGGATCAGCCCCAGCATTTT.

This chain uses TRBV28 with TRBJ2-7; 14 bases agree with TRBD2. The CDR3 runs 18 residues. Germline V lookup: CDR1 MDHEN, CDR2 SYDVKM. J gave up 0 bases and V 5 bases, and 9 bases lay outside the gene matches. CDR3 coding DNA: TGTGCCAGCAGTACCACCTCCGGGACTAGCGGGAGCTCCTACGAGCAGTACTTC. Translated: CASSTTSGTSGSSYEQYF.

The genes are TRBV27 and TRBJ1-1, with a weak D call TRBD1 (6 bases). Trimming shortened V by 4 bases and J by 5 bases, and 11 bases separated the two germline ends. The CDR3 is 13 amino acids. Germline-derived CDR1 and CDR2 are MNHEY and SMNVEV (reference sequence). The CDR3 loop is CASSWGRGTEAFF. As DNA, the CDR3 is TGTGCCAGCAGTTGGGGGCGGGGGACTGAAGCTTTCTTT.

V is TRBV29-1 and J is TRBJ2-3; possibly TRBD1 for D (6 bases). The CDR3 has 12 residues. Per germline, CDR1 SQVTM and CDR2 ANQGSEA. V lost 5 bases, J lost 2 bases, and 8 bases lay in between. This CDR3 is CSVRDNTDTQYF. The CDR3 region has the DNA TGCAGCGTTAGGGACAACACAGATACGCAGTATTTT.

This chain's CDR3 is CASSLGGHRGGYEQYF. The CDR3 nucleotides are TGTGCCAGCAGCTTAGGGGGGCACAGGGGTGGGTACGAGCAGTACTTC. The V gene is TRBV7-2, the J gene TRBJ2-7; 7 bases are shared with TRBD1. The CDR3 sequence is 16 residues long. Per the germline V gene, CDR1 is SGHTA and CDR2 is FQGNSA. V shed 1 base, J shed 4 bases, and the junction held 10 bases outside the gene matches. The whole variable domain, remainder taken from reference TRBV7-2 and TRBJ2-7, is GAGVSQSPSNKVTEKGKDVELRCDPISGHTALYWYRQSLGQGLEFLIYFQGNSAPDKSGLPSDRFSAERTGGSVSTLTIQRTQQEDSAVYLCASSLGGHRGGYEQYFGPGTRLTVT.

The V gene is TRBV19, the J gene TRBJ2-3, with D unclear. CDR1 LNHDA and CDR2 SQIVND come from the germline V gene (reference sequence). CDR3 length equals 15 residues. Trimming removed 2 bases at V and 0 bases at J, with 9 bases between. CDR3 in amino acids: CASSIRTASTDTQYF. DNA of the CDR3: TGTGCCAGTAGTATACGGACCGCTAGCACAGATACGCAGTATTTT.

This rearrangement joins TRBV7-9 to TRBJ1-4; a weak D match, TRBD1 (6 bases). This CDR3 has 14 residues. V lost 1 base to trimming and J lost 8 bases, with 11 bases between them. Germline CDR1 reads SEHNR; CDR2 reads FQNEAQ (reference sequence). The CDR3 reads CASSLVGTNEKLFF. The CDR3 DNA sequence: TGTGCCAGCAGCTTAGTAGGGACAAACGAAAAACTGTTTTTT.